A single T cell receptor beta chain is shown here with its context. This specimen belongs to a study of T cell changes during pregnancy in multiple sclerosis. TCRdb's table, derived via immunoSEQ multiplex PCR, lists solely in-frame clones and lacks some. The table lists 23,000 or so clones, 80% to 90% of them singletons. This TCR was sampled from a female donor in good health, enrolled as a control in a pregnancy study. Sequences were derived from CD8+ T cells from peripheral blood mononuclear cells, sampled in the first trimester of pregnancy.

CDR3 residues: CASSRGRGLEKLFF. CDR3 bases: TGCGCCAGCAGCCGAGGGAGGGGATTGGAAAAACTGTTTTTT. The chain employs TRBV4-3 and TRBJ1-4; a possible D gene is TRBD1 (5 bases). CDR3 length equals 14 residues. Germline V gene data show CDR1 as LGHNA and CDR2 as YSLEER. Trimming took 4 bases from V and 8 from J, leaving 14 bases between them.